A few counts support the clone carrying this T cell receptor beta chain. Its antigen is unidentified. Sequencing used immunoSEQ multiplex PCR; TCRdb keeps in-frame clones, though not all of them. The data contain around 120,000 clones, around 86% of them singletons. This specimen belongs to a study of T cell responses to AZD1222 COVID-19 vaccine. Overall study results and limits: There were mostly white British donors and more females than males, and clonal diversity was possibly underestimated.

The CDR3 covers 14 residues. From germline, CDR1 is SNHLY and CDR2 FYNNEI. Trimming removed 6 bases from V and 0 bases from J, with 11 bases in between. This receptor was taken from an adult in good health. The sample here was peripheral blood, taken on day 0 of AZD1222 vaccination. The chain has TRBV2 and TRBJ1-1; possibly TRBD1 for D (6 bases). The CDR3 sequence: CASSTQGMNTEAFF. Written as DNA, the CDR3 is TGTGCCAGCAGCACCCAGGGGATGAACACTGAAGCTTTCTTT.